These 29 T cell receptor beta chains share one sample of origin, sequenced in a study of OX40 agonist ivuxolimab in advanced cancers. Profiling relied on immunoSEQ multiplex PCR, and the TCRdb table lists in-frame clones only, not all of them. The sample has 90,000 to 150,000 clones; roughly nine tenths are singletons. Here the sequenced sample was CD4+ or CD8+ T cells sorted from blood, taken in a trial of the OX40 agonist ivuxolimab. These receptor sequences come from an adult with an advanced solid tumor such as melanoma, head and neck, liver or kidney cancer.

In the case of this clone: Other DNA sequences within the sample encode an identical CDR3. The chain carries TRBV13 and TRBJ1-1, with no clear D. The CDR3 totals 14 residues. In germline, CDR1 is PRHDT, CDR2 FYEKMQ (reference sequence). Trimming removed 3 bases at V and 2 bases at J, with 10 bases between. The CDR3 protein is CASSFTRGNTEAFF. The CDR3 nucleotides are TGTGCCAGCAGCTTTACCCGGGGTAACACTGAAGCTTTCTTT.

CDR3 sequence: CASSPVGGLYNEQFF. As DNA, the CDR3 is TGTGCCAGCAGCCCCGTCGGGGGCCTCTACAATGAGCAGTTCTTC. The chain combines TRBV7-9 with TRBJ2-1; either TRBD1 or TRBD2 may supply D (6 bases each). V lost 5 bases and J 3 bases, leaving 14 bases between the germline ends. The CDR3 sequence is 15 residues long. Germline values: CDR1 SEHNR, CDR2 FQNEAQ (reference sequence).

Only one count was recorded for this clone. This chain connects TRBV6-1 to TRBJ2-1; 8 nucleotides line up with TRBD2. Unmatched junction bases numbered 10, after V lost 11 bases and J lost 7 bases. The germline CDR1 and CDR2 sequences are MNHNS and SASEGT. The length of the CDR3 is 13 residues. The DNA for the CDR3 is TGTGCCGGGAGACTAGCGTCTATGAATGAGCAGTTCTTC. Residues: CAGRLASMNEQFF.

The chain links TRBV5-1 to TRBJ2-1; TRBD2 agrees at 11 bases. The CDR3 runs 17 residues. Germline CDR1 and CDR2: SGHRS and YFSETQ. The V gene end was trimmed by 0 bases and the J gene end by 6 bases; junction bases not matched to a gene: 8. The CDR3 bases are TGCGCCAGCAGCTTGGCAACTCTAGCGGGGGGATTCAATGAGCAGTTCTTC. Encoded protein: CASSLATLAGGFNEQFF. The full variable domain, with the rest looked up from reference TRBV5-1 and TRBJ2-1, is KAGVTQTPRYLIKTRGQQVTLSCSPISGHRSVSWYQQTPGQGLQFLFEYFSETQRNKGNFPGRFSGRQFSNSRSEMNVSTLELGDSALYLCASSLATLAGGFNEQFFGPGTRLTVL.

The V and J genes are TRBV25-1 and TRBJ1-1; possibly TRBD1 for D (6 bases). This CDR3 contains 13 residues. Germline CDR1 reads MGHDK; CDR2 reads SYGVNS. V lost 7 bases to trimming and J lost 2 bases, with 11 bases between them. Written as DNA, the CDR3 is TGTGCCAGCACCGGCAGGGGCAACACTGAAGCTTTCTTT. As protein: CASTGRGNTEAFF.

The DNA for the CDR3 is TGTGCCAGCAGCTCTAGGGCAGATACGCAGTATTTT. Protein sequence: CASSSRADTQYF. The genes are TRBV7-2 and TRBJ2-3; D remains unclear. The germline V and J ends were trimmed by 4 bases and 4 bases, with 6 bases remaining between them. Germline loops: CDR1 SGHTA, CDR2 FQGNSA. The CDR3 length is 12 residues.

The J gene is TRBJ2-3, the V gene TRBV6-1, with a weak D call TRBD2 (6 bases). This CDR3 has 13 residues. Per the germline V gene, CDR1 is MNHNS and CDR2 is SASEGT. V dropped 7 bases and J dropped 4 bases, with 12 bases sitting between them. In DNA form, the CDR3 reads TGTGCCAGCACCGGGGGAATCCCAGATACGCAGTATTTT. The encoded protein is CASTGGIPDTQYF.

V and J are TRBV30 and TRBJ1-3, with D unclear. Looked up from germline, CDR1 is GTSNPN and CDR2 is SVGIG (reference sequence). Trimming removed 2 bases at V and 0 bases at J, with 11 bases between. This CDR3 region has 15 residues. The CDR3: CAWSPHVGSGNTIYF. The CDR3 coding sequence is TGTGCCTGGAGTCCTCATGTAGGCTCTGGAAACACCATATATTTT.

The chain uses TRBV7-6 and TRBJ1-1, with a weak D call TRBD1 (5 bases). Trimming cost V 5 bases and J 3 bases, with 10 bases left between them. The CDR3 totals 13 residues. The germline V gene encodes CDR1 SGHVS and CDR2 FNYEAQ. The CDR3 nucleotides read TGTGCCAGCAGCCAGGGCCAATACACTGAAGCTTTCTTT. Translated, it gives CASSQGQYTEAFF.

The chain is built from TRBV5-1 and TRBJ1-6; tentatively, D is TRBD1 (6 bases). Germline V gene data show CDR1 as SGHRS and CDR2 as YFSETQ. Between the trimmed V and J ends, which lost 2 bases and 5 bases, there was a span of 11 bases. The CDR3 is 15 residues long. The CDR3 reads CASSLMGADNSPLHF. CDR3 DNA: TGCGCCAGCAGCTTAATGGGGGCAGATAATTCACCCCTCCACTTT.

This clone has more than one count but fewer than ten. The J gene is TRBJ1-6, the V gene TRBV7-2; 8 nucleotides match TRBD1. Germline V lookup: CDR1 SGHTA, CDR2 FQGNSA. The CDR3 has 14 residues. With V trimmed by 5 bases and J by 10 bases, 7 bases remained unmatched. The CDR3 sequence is CASSPRTGRSPLHF. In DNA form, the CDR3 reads TGTGCCAGCAGCCCCCGGACAGGGCGGTCACCCCTCCACTTT.

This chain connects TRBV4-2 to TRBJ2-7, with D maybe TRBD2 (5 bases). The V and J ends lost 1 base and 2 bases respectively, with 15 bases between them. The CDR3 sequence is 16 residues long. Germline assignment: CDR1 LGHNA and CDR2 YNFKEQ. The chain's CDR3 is CASSQVPGEGAYEQYF. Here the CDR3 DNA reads TGTGCCAGCAGCCAAGTGCCCGGGGAAGGAGCCTACGAGCAGTACTTC.

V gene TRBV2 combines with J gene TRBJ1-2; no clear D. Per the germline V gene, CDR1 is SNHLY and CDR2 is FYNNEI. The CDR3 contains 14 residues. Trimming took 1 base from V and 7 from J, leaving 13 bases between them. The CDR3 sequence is CASSEGGRVGGYTF. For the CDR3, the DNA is TGTGCCAGCAGTGAAGGCGGTCGGGTGGGTGGCTACACCTTC.

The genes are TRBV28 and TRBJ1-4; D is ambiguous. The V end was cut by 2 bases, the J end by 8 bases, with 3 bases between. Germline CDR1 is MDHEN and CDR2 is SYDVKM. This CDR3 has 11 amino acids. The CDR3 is CASSLAEKLFF. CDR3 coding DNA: TGTGCCAGCAGTTTAGCCGAAAAACTGTTTTTT.

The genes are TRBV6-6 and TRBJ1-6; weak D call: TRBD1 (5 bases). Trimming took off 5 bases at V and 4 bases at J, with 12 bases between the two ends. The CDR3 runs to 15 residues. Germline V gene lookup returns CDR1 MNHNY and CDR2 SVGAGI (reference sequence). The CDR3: CASSRGRLYNSPLHF. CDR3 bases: TGTGCCAGCAGTCGGGGACGATTATATAATTCACCCCTCCACTTT.

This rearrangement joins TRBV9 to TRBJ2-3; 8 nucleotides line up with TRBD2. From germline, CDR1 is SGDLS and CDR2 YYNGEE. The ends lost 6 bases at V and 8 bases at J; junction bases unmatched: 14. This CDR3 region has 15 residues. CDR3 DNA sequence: TGTGCCAGCAACCTTGGACTAGCCCAAGGGGGTACGCAGTATTTT. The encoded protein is CASNLGLAQGGTQYF.

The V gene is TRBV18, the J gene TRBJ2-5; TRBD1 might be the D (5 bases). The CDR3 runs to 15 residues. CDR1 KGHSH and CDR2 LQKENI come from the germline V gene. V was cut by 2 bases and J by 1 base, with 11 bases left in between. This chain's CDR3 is CASSPTQGTQETQYF. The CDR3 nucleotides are TGTGCCAGCTCACCAACCCAGGGAACCCAAGAGACCCAGTACTTC.

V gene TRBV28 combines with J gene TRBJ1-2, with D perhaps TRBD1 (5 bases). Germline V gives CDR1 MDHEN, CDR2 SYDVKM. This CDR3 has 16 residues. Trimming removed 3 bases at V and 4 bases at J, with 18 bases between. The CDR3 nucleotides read TGTGCCAGCAGTTTCGCGCCCGGGGGGGTTGGCTATGGCTACACCTTC. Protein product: CASSFAPGGVGYGYTF.

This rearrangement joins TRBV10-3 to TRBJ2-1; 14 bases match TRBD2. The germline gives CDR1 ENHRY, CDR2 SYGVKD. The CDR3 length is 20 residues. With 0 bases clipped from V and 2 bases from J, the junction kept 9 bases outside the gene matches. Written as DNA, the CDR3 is TGTGCCATCAGTGAGTCGACGGGACTAGCGGGGGTTATCGCCTACAATGAGCAGTTCTTC. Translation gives CAISESTGLAGVIAYNEQFF.

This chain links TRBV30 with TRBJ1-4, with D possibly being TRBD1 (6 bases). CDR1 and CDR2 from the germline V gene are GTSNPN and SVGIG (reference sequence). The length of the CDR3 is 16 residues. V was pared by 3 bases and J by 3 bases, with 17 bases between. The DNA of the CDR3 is TGTGCCTGGAGCGGTTATGTGGACAGCGCTAATGAAAAACTGTTTTTT. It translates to CAWSGYVDSANEKLFF. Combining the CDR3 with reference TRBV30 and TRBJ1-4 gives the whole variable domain SQTIHQWPATLVQPVGSPLSLECTVEGTSNPNLYWYRQAAGRGLQLLFYSVGIGQISSEVPQNLSASRPQDRQFILSSKKLLLSDSGFYLCAWSGYVDSANEKLFFGSGTQLSVL.

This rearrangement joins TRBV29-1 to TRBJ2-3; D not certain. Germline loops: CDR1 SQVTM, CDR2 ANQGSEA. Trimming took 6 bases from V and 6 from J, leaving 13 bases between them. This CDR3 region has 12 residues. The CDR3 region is CSVAMPEDTQYF. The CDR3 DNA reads TGCAGCGTCGCTATGCCAGAGGATACGCAGTATTTT.

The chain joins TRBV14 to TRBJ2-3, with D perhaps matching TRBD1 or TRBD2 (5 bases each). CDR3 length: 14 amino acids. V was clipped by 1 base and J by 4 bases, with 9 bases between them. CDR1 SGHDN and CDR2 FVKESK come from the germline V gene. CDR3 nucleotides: TGTGCCAGCAGCCAAGGGGGGTTGGCAGATACGCAGTATTTT. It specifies CASSQGGLADTQYF.

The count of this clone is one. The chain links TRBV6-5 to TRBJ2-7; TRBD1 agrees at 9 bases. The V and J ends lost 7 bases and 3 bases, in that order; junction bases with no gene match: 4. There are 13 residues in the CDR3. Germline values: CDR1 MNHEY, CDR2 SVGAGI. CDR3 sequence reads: CASKGTGIYEQYF. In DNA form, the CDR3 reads TGTGCCAGCAAGGGGACAGGGATCTACGAGCAGTACTTC.

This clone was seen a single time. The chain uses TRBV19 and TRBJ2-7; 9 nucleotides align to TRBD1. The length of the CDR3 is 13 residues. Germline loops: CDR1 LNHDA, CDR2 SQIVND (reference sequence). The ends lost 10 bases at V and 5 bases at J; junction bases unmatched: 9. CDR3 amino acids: CAKETGGWNEQYF. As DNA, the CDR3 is TGTGCCAAAGAGACAGGGGGATGGAACGAGCAGTACTTC.

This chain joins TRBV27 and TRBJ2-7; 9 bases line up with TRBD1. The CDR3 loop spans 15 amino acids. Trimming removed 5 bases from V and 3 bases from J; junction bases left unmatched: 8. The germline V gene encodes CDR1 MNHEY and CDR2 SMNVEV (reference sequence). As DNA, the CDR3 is TGTGCCAGCAGTGAACAGGGGGCGGGGTACTACGAGCAGTACTTC. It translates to CASSEQGAGYYEQYF.

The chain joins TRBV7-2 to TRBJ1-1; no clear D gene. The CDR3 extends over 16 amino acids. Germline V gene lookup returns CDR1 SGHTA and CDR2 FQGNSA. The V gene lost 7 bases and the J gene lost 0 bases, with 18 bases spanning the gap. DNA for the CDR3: TGTGCCAGCACCCCCCGGCAGGTTCGGTTGAACACTGAAGCTTTCTTT. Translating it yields CASTPRQVRLNTEAFF.

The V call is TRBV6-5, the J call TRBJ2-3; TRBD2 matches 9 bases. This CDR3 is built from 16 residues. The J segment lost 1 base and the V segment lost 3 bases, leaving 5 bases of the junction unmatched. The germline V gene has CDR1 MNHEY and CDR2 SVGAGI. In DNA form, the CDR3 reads TGTGCCAGCAGTTATCAGGCGGGGGGGGGCACAGATACGCAGTATTTT. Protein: CASSYQAGGGTDTQYF.

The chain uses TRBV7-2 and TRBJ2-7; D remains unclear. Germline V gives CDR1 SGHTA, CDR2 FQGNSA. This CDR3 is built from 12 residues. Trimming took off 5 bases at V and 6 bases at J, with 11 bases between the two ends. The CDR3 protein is CASSPPSTEQYF. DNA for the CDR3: TGTGCCAGCAGCCCCCCCTCAACCGAGCAGTACTTC.

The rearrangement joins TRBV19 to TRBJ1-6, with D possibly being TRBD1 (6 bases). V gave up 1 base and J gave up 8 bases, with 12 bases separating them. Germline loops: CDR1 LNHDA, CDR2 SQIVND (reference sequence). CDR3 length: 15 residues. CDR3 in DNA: TGTGCCAGTAGTATAGGTCCAGGGGATTATTCACCCCTCCACTTT. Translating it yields CASSIGPGDYSPLHF.